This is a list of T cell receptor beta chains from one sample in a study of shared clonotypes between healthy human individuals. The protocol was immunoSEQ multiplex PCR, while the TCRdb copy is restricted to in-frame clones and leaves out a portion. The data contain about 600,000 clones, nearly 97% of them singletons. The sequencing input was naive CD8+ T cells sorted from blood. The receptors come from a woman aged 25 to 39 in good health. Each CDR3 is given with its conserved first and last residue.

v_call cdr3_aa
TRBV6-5 CASSQLAGGPYEQYF
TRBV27 CASTPTGSNEKLFF
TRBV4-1 CASSQPGGNGRAYNEQFF
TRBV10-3 CAISETGPAETQYF
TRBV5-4 CASSLLSGGANVLTF
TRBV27 CASSSQGTYNEQFF
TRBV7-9 CASSLRTSGSYEQYF
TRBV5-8 CASSQWRHRAQPQHF
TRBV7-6 CASSLTTGTDYTGELFF
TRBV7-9 CASSRPGQGVPEQYF
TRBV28 CASSLELAGRKLF
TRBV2 CASTLGGAGANVLTF
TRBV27 CASRLAGGTDTQYF
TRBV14 CASSQTYEQYF
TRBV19 CASSFGTGDEQFF
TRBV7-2 CAEDGSGGIYGYTF
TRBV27 CASSQHQREGRYEQYF
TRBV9 CASSVEGIVADTQYF
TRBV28 CASSDPTQGKGTNEQFF
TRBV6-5 CASSYSTSGSLNEQFF
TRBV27 CASSLGPGTGLNTEAFF
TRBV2 CASSNSDMYLEYEQYF
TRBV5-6 CASSLAALAENTGELFF
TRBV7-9 CASSSSQDLQDTQYF
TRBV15 CATSRDPSGVLQPQHF
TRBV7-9 CASTDSGYEQYF
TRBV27 CASSPGQGRSEQFF